One and the same sample provided the 11 T cell receptor beta chains below, sequenced in a study of blood T cell repertoires in COVID-19. Assay: immunoSEQ multiplex PCR; the TCRdb copy retains only in-frame clones and omits some. Of 25,000 to 35,000 clones in the sample, just under 95% are singletons; the top ten hold approximately 0.84%. The sequencing sample was made of peripheral blood. Receptors were obtained from a woman aged 70-85 years with COVID-19, enrolled during active disease.

This chain connects TRBV27 to TRBJ2-7; D possibly corresponds to TRBD1 (6 bases). V was trimmed by 6 bases and J by 6 bases, leaving 18 bases between them. The CDR3 has 14 residues. Germline assignment: CDR1 MNHEY and CDR2 SMNVEV (reference sequence). CDR3 protein: CASSLQGMAGEQYF. DNA for the CDR3: TGTGCCAGCAGCCTTCAGGGGATGGCAGGCGAGCAGTACTTC.

The V call is TRBV12-3 or TRBV12-4, the J call TRBJ1-2, with TRBD1 as a possible D gene (6 bases). The CDR3 is 13 amino acids. Trimming took off 5 bases at V and 6 bases at J, with 13 bases between the two ends. This CDR3 is CASSTPGVNGYTF. CDR3 nucleotide sequence: TGTGCCAGCAGTACCCCAGGGGTCAATGGCTACACCTTC.

The chain couples TRBV10-3 to TRBJ1-2; D is possibly TRBD1 (5 bases). Trimming stripped 4 bases from V and 4 bases from J, with 10 bases between. The CDR3 covers 13 residues. Germline V lookup: CDR1 ENHRY, CDR2 SYGVKD. CDR3 nucleotides: TGTGCCATCAGTGTTCAAGACAGCTATGGCTACACCTTC. Residues: CAISVQDSYGYTF.

This sequence joins TRBV4-1 and TRBJ2-5; possible D gene TRBD1, 6 bases. The CDR3 extends over 17 amino acids. Germline CDR1 is MGHRA and CDR2 is YSYEKL. V dropped 1 base and J dropped 2 bases, with 17 bases sitting between them. The CDR3 loop reads CASSQAGVSGPQETQYF. The CDR3 DNA reads TGCGCCAGCAGCCAAGCAGGGGTTAGTGGGCCACAAGAGACCCAGTACTTC.

A single count supports this clone. The chain couples TRBV5-1 to TRBJ1-1; D might be TRBD1 (5 bases). From germline, CDR1 is SGHRS and CDR2 YFSETQ. The CDR3 runs 15 residues. Trimming left V 1 base short and J 0 bases short, with 10 bases between. The CDR3 loop is CASSLTLGVNTEAFF. The CDR3 DNA reads TGCGCCAGCAGCTTGACGTTAGGGGTGAACACTGAAGCTTTCTTT.

The rearrangement joins TRBV27 to TRBJ2-2; 10 nucleotides line up with TRBD1. The V and J ends lost 8 bases and 6 bases, in that order; junction bases with no gene match: 9. The CDR3 consists of 15 residues. The germline V gene has CDR1 MNHEY and CDR2 SMNVEV (reference sequence). In DNA, the CDR3 is TGTGCCAGCTTATGGACAGGGGGAGTACCCGGGGAGCTGTTTTTT. It is translated as CASLWTGGVPGELFF.

The chain links TRBV4-1 to TRBJ2-3; no firm D call. V was shortened by 0 bases and J by 0 bases, with 7 bases between the two germline ends. Per the germline V gene, CDR1 is MGHRA and CDR2 is YSYEKL. This CDR3 region has 15 residues. In nucleotides, the CDR3 is TGCGCCAGCAGCCAAGATGAGACAAGCACAGATACGCAGTATTTT. Encoded protein: CASSQDETSTDTQYF.

The chain links TRBV11-2 to TRBJ2-1; 13 bases align to TRBD2. The CDR3 sequence is 15 residues long. With 5 bases clipped from V and 12 bases from J, the junction kept 10 bases outside the gene matches. In germline, CDR1 is SGHAT, CDR2 FQNNGV. The CDR3 protein is CASSTYGTSGTRQFF. For the CDR3, the DNA is TGTGCCAGCAGCACCTACGGGACTAGCGGGACGAGGCAGTTCTTC.

This clone showed up just once. This rearrangement joins TRBV2 to TRBJ1-2; a weak D match, TRBD1 (5 bases). The CDR3 sequence is 15 residues long. Germline CDR1 and CDR2: SNHLY and FYNNEI. V lost 4 bases to trimming and J lost 1 base, with 13 bases between them. Written as DNA, the CDR3 is TGTGCCAGCAGTGGATGGGGGGAGAGTAACTATGGCTACACCTTC. It specifies CASSGWGESNYGYTF.

The chain has TRBV10-3 and TRBJ2-7; D not resolved. The ends were cut back, 4 bases at V and 4 bases at J, with 20 bases in the middle. The germline gives CDR1 ENHRY, CDR2 SYGVKD. CDR3 size: 16 residues. Here the CDR3 reads CAISGRRETNPYEQYF. The DNA of the CDR3 is TGTGCCATCAGTGGACGAAGAGAGACAAATCCGTACGAGCAGTACTTC.

The CDR3 is CASSLNGGRVTDTQYF. CDR3 sequence (DNA): TGTGCCAGCAGCTTAAATGGCGGGAGGGTCACAGATACGCAGTATTTT. The rearrangement links TRBV7-3 to TRBJ2-3; 9 bases are shared with TRBD2. Losses at the gene ends were 1 base for V and 2 bases for J; bases not matched to a gene: 4. Germline V gene data show CDR1 as SGHTA and CDR2 as FQGTGA. The CDR3 has 16 amino acids. The entire variable domain, with the rest obtained from reference TRBV7-3 and TRBJ2-3, is as follows: GAGVSQTPSNKVTEKGKYVELRCDPISGHTALYWYRQSLGQGPEFLIYFQGTGAADDSGLPNDRFFAVRPEGSVSTLKIQRTERGDSAVYLCASSLNGGRVTDTQYFGPGTRLTVL.